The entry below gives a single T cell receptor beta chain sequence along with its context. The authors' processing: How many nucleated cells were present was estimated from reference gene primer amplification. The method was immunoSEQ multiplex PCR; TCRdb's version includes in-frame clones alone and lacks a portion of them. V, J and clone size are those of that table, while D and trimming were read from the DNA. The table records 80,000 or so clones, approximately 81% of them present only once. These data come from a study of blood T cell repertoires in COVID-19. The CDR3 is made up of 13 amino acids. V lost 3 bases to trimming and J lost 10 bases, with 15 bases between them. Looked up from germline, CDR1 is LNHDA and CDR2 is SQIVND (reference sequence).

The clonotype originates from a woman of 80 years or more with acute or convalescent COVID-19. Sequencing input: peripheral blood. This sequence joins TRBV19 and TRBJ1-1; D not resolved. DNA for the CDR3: TGTGCCAGTAGTATCCTAGGGTCGAGCGGAGCTTTCTTT. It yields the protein CASSILGSSGAFF. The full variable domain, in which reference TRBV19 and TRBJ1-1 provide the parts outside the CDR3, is DGGITQSPKYLFRKEGQNVTLSCEQNLNHDAMYWYRQDPGQGLRLIYYSQIVNDFQKGDIAEGYSVSREKKESFPLTVTSAQKNPTAFYLCASSILGSSGAFFGQGTRLTVV.